What follows are 32 T cell receptor beta chains derived from one specimen sequenced in a study of T-cell reconstitution after alpha-beta-depleted transplantation in children. The TCRbeta library incorporated unique molecular identifiers. Via MiXCR, TCRdb re-called the PCR reads, giving one row per CDR3 protein. In the table there are around 800,000 distinct CDR3 sequences, around 17% of which are singletons. The input for sequencing was PBMCs, mostly from graft donor cells, taken 360 days after TCRalphabeta/CD19-depleted stem cell transplant. The receptor set was obtained from a male patient younger than 18 who had a stem cell transplant for acute lymphoblastic leukemia, so the T cells may come from the graft donor.

This clonotype has a single count. The chain joins TRBV7-3 to TRBJ2-5; tentatively, D is TRBD2 (6 bases). The CDR3 consists of 15 residues. The V end lost 3 bases, the J end lost 2 bases, and 13 bases lay between the germline ends. Looked up from germline, CDR1 is SGHTA and CDR2 is FQGTGA. CDR3 loop: CASSFWSGSQETQYF. Here the CDR3 DNA reads TGTGCCAGCAGCTTCTGGAGCGGGTCTCAAGAGACCCAGTACTTC.

The gene calls are TRBV29-1 and TRBJ2-1; 8 bases line up with TRBD1. The CDR3 is 15 amino acids. The germline CDR1 and CDR2 sequences are SQVTM and ANQGSEA. Trimming took 4 bases from V and 8 from J; bases not matched to a gene: 13. The CDR3 spells CSVAPRTGLGHEQFF. As DNA, the CDR3 is TGCAGCGTTGCTCCTCGGACAGGGCTGGGACATGAGCAGTTCTTC.

The J gene is TRBJ2-2, the V gene TRBV5-1; the match to TRBD2 covers 11 bases. CDR1 and CDR2 from the germline V gene are SGHRS and YFSETQ. CDR3 size: 16 residues. The V segment lost 2 bases and the J segment 2 bases; nucleotides outside the gene matches: 2. The CDR3 bases are TGCGCCAGCAGCTTCACTAGCGGGGGTAACACCGGGGAGCTGTTTTTT. Translating gives CASSFTSGGNTGELFF. Full variable domain (missing parts from reference TRBV5-1 and TRBJ2-2): KAGVTQTPRYLIKTRGQQVTLSCSPISGHRSVSWYQQTPGQGLQFLFEYFSETQRNKGNFPGRFSGRQFSNSRSEMNVSTLELGDSALYLCASSFTSGGNTGELFFGEGSRLTVL.

In this sample, this clonotype turned up many times. V usage is TRBV10-2 and J usage is TRBJ2-2, with a weak D call TRBD1 (5 bases). The CDR3 length is 13 residues. V was shortened by 11 bases and J by 1 base, with 11 bases between the two germline ends. Germline CDR1 and CDR2: WSHSY and SAAADI. CDR3 in amino acids: CAEARENTGELFF. In nucleotides, the CDR3 is TGCGCCGAGGCCAGGGAGAACACCGGGGAGCTGTTTTTT.

This clonotype was counted between two and nine times. The chain links TRBV18 to TRBJ2-3, with TRBD1 as a possible D gene (5 bases). Trimming took off 2 bases at V and 4 bases at J, with 10 bases between the two ends. The length of the CDR3 is 14 residues. The germline V gene encodes CDR1 KGHSH and CDR2 LQKENI. The CDR3 DNA reads as TGTGCCAGCTCACCAGACTGGGGCGCAGATACGCAGTATTTT. Protein product: CASSPDWGADTQYF.

The table lists this clonotype with a few counts. This rearrangement joins TRBV6-5 to TRBJ2-5; the D gene is possibly TRBD2 (5 bases). Germline CDR1 MNHEY, CDR2 SVGAGI. The CDR3 runs 14 residues. The V and J ends lost 4 bases and 9 bases respectively, with 18 bases between them. The CDR3, as DNA: TGTGCCAGCAGTTCCTCGGCGGGCGTGCAGGCCCAGTACTTC. Its protein is CASSSSAGVQAQYF.

J is TRBJ2-5 and V is TRBV2; D uncertain. The CDR3 runs 13 residues. Germline V gene sequence: CDR1 SNHLY, CDR2 FYNNEI. Trimming shortened V by 10 bases and J by 6 bases, and 18 bases separated the two germline ends. CDR3 DNA: TGTGCCAAAAAGGGAAGGTATAGACAGACCCAGTACTTC. Translated: CAKKGRYRQTQYF. Using reference TRBV2 and TRBJ2-5 for the parts outside the CDR3, the full variable domain is EPEVTQTPSHQVTQMGQEVILRCVPISNHLYFYWYRQILGQKVEFLVSFYNNEISEKSEIFDDQFSVERPDGSNFTLKIRSTKLEDSAMYFCAKKGRYRQTQYFGPGTRLLVL.

This clonotype was recorded a few times. V and J are TRBV5-1 and TRBJ2-3; possible D gene TRBD1, 5 bases. Deletions cut 5 bases from V and 4 bases from J, with 14 bases between. The CDR3 contains 14 residues. Germline values: CDR1 SGHRS, CDR2 YFSETQ. Here the CDR3 reads CASSIRVIADTQYF. For the CDR3, the DNA is TGCGCCAGCAGTATCAGGGTAATCGCAGATACGCAGTATTTT.

This clonotype has a handful of counts. The chain employs TRBV6-6 and TRBJ2-5; D call uncertain. CDR1 MNHNY and CDR2 SVGAGI come from the germline V gene (reference sequence). The CDR3 runs to 12 residues. V lost 5 bases to trimming and J lost 1 base, with 5 bases between them. The chain's CDR3 is CASSAPQETQYF. The CDR3 coding sequence is TGTGCCAGCAGTGCCCCCCAAGAGACCCAGTACTTC.

This chain links TRBV3-1 with TRBJ2-1, with 8 bases fitting TRBD1. The CDR3 spans 17 residues. Germline V lookup: CDR1 LGHDT, CDR2 YNNKEL (reference sequence). The trim removed 1 base at V and 6 bases at J, leaving 11 bases unmatched. Here the CDR3 reads CASSQVVLDRVANEQFF. CDR3 nucleotides: TGTGCCAGCAGCCAAGTCGTCCTGGACAGGGTCGCCAATGAGCAGTTCTTC.

The rearrangement links TRBV24-1 to TRBJ2-7; TRBD2 matches at 12 bases. Germline CDR1 KGHDR, CDR2 SFDVKD. This CDR3 region has 14 residues. V dropped 9 bases and J dropped 6; count of bases not matched to a gene: 8. The CDR3 sequence is CATSTSGRSPEQYF. The DNA for the CDR3 is TGTGCCACCTCTACTAGCGGGAGGTCCCCCGAGCAGTACTTC.

The rearrangement links TRBV10-3 to TRBJ1-6; D remains unclear. Germline V CDR1 and CDR2: ENHRY, SYGVKD. CDR3 length equals 15 residues. Between the trimmed V and J ends, which lost 0 bases and 6 bases, there was a span of 9 bases. The CDR3 nucleotides are TGTGCCATCAGTGAGTCGAAAAGGGTTAATTCACCCCTCCACTTT. Translation gives CAISESKRVNSPLHF.

The chain combines TRBV5-6 with TRBJ2-3; D ambiguous. The CDR3 extends over 13 amino acids. Trimming pared 3 bases from V and 1 base from J, leaving 6 bases between. Germline CDR1 reads SGHDT; CDR2 reads YYEEEE. DNA for the CDR3: TGTGCCAGCAGCTCGTCCCGCACAGATACGCAGTATTTT. It codes for CASSSSRTDTQYF.

This clonotype occurred a few times. V usage is TRBV5-1 and J usage is TRBJ2-1; D perhaps matches TRBD2 (5 bases). The CDR3 has 16 amino acids. Germline values: CDR1 SGHRS, CDR2 YFSETQ. V was pared by 0 bases and J by 5 bases, with 15 bases between. The CDR3: CASSLDSGLTNNEQFF. The CDR3 region has the DNA TGCGCCAGCAGCTTGGATTCCGGACTTACAAACAATGAGCAGTTCTTC.

This clonotype turned up a few times. The chain combines TRBV10-2 with TRBJ1-1; TRBD1 matches at 9 bases. The CDR3 extends over 15 amino acids. Germline trimming cut 5 bases from V and 1 base from J; bases unmatched to any gene: 5. Germline lookup yields CDR1 WSHSY and CDR2 SAAADI. Written as DNA, the CDR3 is TGCGCCAGCAGTACGGGACAGGGCAAGAACACTGAAGCTTTCTTT. Protein: CASSTGQGKNTEAFF.

This clonotype appeared a few times. The gene calls are TRBV7-7 and TRBJ1-1, with TRBD1 matching over 8 bases. Germline V gene lookup returns CDR1 SSHAT and CDR2 FNYEAQ (reference sequence). This CDR3 comprises 13 residues. Trimming cost V 6 bases and J 5 bases; bases outside gene matches: 5. This CDR3 reads CASSRTGITEAFF. In nucleotides, the CDR3 is TGTGCCAGCAGTCGGACAGGGATTACTGAAGCTTTCTTT.

The table lists this clonotype with many counts. This chain links TRBV5-8 with TRBJ2-3; 7 bases fit TRBD1. CDR3 size: 15 residues. Germline assignment: CDR1 SGHTS and CDR2 YDEGEE. The trim removed 4 bases at V and 7 bases at J, leaving 12 bases unmatched. The CDR3 loop reads CASSTEFLGGHTQYF. CDR3 in DNA: TGTGCCAGCAGCACGGAGTTTTTAGGGGGCCATACGCAGTATTTT.

The chain combines TRBV20-1 with TRBJ2-3; D may correspond to TRBD1 or TRBD2 (5 bases each). Trimming stripped 6 bases from V and 2 bases from J, with 18 bases between. The CDR3 is 15 amino acids. Looked up from germline, CDR1 is DFQATT and CDR2 is SNEGSKA (reference sequence). The CDR3 DNA follows: TGCAGTGCCAAGACCCGGGGCTACTTCACAGATACGCAGTATTTT. Protein product: CSAKTRGYFTDTQYF.

The chain couples TRBV10-2 to TRBJ1-1; D is uncertain. V was clipped by 6 bases and J by 6 bases, with 8 bases between them. This CDR3 has 11 amino acids. The germline V gene has CDR1 WSHSY and CDR2 SAAADI. For the CDR3, the DNA is TGCGCCAGCAGCGAAAGACCTGAAGCTTTCTTT. This codes for CASSERPEAFF.

The chain links TRBV5-1 to TRBJ2-7, with D maybe TRBD2 (7 bases). V was shortened by 7 bases and J by 5 bases, with 16 bases between the two germline ends. The CDR3 runs to 13 residues. Germline V CDR1 and CDR2: SGHRS, YFSETQ. In DNA form, the CDR3 reads TGCGCCAGCCGCCGGGGGGCGGGTCACGAGCAGTACTTC. Amino acid sequence: CASRRGAGHEQYF.

In this sample, this clonotype turned up a few times. This chain links TRBV14 with TRBJ2-7, with 10 bases fitting TRBD2. The CDR3 runs to 16 residues. The germline CDR1 and CDR2 sequences are SGHDN and FVKESK. Trimming removed 1 base from V and 1 base from J; junction bases left unmatched: 4. The CDR3 nucleotides are TGTGCCAGCAGCCAAGGGACTAGCGGTTTGTCCTACGAGCAGTACTTC. Translated, it gives CASSQGTSGLSYEQYF.

The chain carries TRBV12-3 or TRBV12-4 and TRBJ2-5; D might be TRBD2 (7 bases). The CDR3 sequence is 17 residues long. V lost 5 bases, J lost 5 bases, and 24 bases lay in between. CDR3 amino acids: CASSTLPGRGHGETQYF. In DNA form, the CDR3 reads TGTGCCAGCAGTACTCTCCCAGGGAGGGGACACGGGGAGACCCAGTACTTC.

V and J are TRBV9 and TRBJ2-2, with 7 bases matching TRBD2. V lost 3 bases to trimming and J lost 4 bases; unmatched junction nucleotides: 12. The CDR3 is 17 amino acids. The germline V gene encodes CDR1 SGDLS and CDR2 YYNGEE. The CDR3 nucleotides read TGTGCCAGCAGCGAGGTACCGATTCGCGGGGGCACCGGGGAGCTGTTTTTT. Protein product: CASSEVPIRGGTGELFF.

V usage is TRBV20-1 and J usage is TRBJ2-1; possible D gene TRBD2, 5 bases. V was shortened by 5 bases and J by 6 bases, with 11 bases between the two germline ends. The CDR3 covers 12 residues. Germline V gene lookup returns CDR1 DFQATT and CDR2 SNEGSKA (reference sequence). This chain's CDR3 is CSAGTGSNEQFF. DNA of the CDR3: TGCAGTGCTGGAACGGGGAGCAATGAGCAGTTCTTC.

This chain connects TRBV10-3 to TRBJ1-4; weak D call: TRBD1 (6 bases). The CDR3 extends over 15 amino acids. Trimming shortened V by 6 bases and J by 3 bases, and 14 bases separated the two germline ends. CDR1 ENHRY and CDR2 SYGVKD come from the germline V gene. CDR3 loop: CAIRGEDSPNEKLFF. The CDR3 DNA follows: TGTGCCATCAGGGGGGAGGACAGCCCTAATGAAAAACTGTTTTTT.

V and J are TRBV5-1 and TRBJ2-2; D remains unclear. The germline gives CDR1 SGHRS, CDR2 YFSETQ. Trimming pared 4 bases from V and 4 bases from J, leaving 8 bases between. The CDR3 sequence is 13 residues long. This CDR3 is CASSATTTGELFF. CDR3 DNA sequence: TGCGCCAGCAGCGCGACCACCACCGGGGAGCTGTTTTTT.

The chain uses TRBV5-1 and TRBJ2-7, with D possibly matching TRBD2 (6 bases). Germline V CDR1 and CDR2: SGHRS, YFSETQ. The CDR3 runs 15 residues. The germline V and J ends were trimmed by 3 bases and 4 bases, with 17 bases remaining between them. DNA for the CDR3: TGCGCCAGCAGCTGGAGGGGAGAGGGCCCTTACGAGCAGTACTTC. Translated, it gives CASSWRGEGPYEQYF.

This chain connects TRBV19 to TRBJ2-1; D is perhaps TRBD1 (5 bases). Germline CDR1 LNHDA, CDR2 SQIVND (reference sequence). The CDR3 runs 14 residues. Trimming left V 7 bases short and J 5 bases short, with 15 bases between. In DNA form, the CDR3 reads TGTGCCAGTACCCGGCTGGGGCCCCACAATGAGCAGTTCTTC. Its protein is CASTRLGPHNEQFF. Based on the CDR3 plus reference TRBV19 and TRBJ2-1, the full variable domain is DGGITQSPKYLFRKEGQNVTLSCEQNLNHDAMYWYRQDPGQGLRLIYYSQIVNDFQKGDIAEGYSVSREKKESFPLTVTSAQKNPTAFYLCASTRLGPHNEQFFGPGTRLTVL.

Only a few counts were recorded for this clonotype. The gene calls are TRBV24-1 and TRBJ1-5; 11 bases fit TRBD1. The CDR3 spans 16 residues. Trimming removed 2 bases from V and 5 bases from J; junction bases left unmatched: 4. CDR1 KGHDR and CDR2 SFDVKD come from the germline V gene. The CDR3 DNA reads as TGTGCCACCAGTGATTCGGACAGGGGGCATCATCAGCCCCAGCATTTT. Amino acids: CATSDSDRGHHQPQHF.

CDR3: CSALASGTHNEQFF. CDR3 DNA sequence: TGCAGTGCCCTAGCTAGCGGGACACACAATGAGCAGTTCTTC. The chain combines TRBV20-1 with TRBJ2-1; 9 bases are a match to TRBD2. This CDR3 contains 14 residues. V was clipped by 6 bases and J by 5 bases; unmatched bases: 8. Germline V gene data show CDR1 as DFQATT and CDR2 as SNEGSKA (reference sequence).

The V gene is TRBV29-1, the J gene TRBJ2-2; D not resolved. Per germline, CDR1 SQVTM and CDR2 ANQGSEA. Trimming removed 4 bases at V and 0 bases at J, with 9 bases between. CDR3 length: 14 amino acids. The CDR3 spells CSVGEIANTGELFF. CDR3 in DNA: TGCAGCGTTGGAGAGATCGCGAACACCGGGGAGCTGTTTTTT.

The chain recombines TRBV5-1 with TRBJ2-7; TRBD1 agrees at 9 bases. The germline gives CDR1 SGHRS, CDR2 YFSETQ. This CDR3 spans 15 amino acids. Trimming at V came to 1 base and at J to 6 bases, leaving 8 bases not matched to a gene. CDR3 sequence (DNA): TGCGCCAGCAGCTTGCGACAGGACAGGGGTTTCGAGCAGTACTTC. It is translated as CASSLRQDRGFEQYF.